The 20 T cell receptor beta chains presented below share a single source sample, sequenced in a study of blood T cell repertoires in COVID-19. Some clones are missing from TCRdb's copy, which holds only in-frame ones; the method was immunoSEQ multiplex PCR. The sample records more than 250,000 clones, over 75% being singletons. The sequencing sample was made of peripheral blood. Receptor source: a man aged 45-60 years with active or convalescent COVID-19.

The sample holds one count of this clone. V is TRBV28 and J is TRBJ1-6, with D unresolved. Germline V gives CDR1 MDHEN, CDR2 SYDVKM. Trimming cost V 5 bases and J 9 bases, with 8 bases left between them. This CDR3 region has 12 residues. The CDR3 region has the DNA TGTGCCAGCAGTATAACGGGTTCACCCCTCCACTTT. Protein: CASSITGSPLHF.

A single count supports this clone. The chain recombines TRBV7-3 with TRBJ2-3; possibly TRBD2 for D (5 bases). The CDR3 totals 17 residues. Trimming pared 3 bases from V and 1 base from J, leaving 17 bases between. CDR1 and CDR2 from the germline V gene are SGHTA and FQGTGA. The CDR3 DNA sequence: TGTGCCAGCAGCTTTAACGCTGGACTTGACGGCACAGATACGCAGTATTTT. This gives the protein CASSFNAGLDGTDTQYF.

The rearrangement joins TRBV28 to TRBJ1-5; TRBD1 matches 8 bases. The CDR3 is 15 residues long. Germline values: CDR1 MDHEN, CDR2 SYDVKM. The ends lost 4 bases at V and 6 bases at J; junction bases unmatched: 8. This CDR3 is CASSSPGQASQPQHF. CDR3 nucleotides: TGTGCCAGCAGTTCCCCGGGACAGGCTTCTCAGCCCCAGCATTTT.

The chain links TRBV10-3 to TRBJ2-3, with 10 bases identical to TRBD2. This CDR3 has 17 amino acids. Germline values: CDR1 ENHRY, CDR2 SYGVKD. V lost 9 bases and J lost 4; bases outside the gene matches: 16. The CDR3 protein is CAISARASGRVPDTQYF. The CDR3 nucleotides are TGTGCCATTTCCGCTAGGGCTAGCGGGAGAGTCCCAGATACGCAGTATTTT.

The V gene is TRBV5-1, the J gene TRBJ2-5, with D possibly TRBD1 on 6 matching bases. The CDR3 has 14 amino acids. CDR1 is SGHRS and CDR2 is YFSETQ in the germline V gene. V lost 4 bases, J lost 2 bases, and 12 bases lay in between. In DNA, the CDR3 is TGCGCCAGCAGCCCCCGGGACACACAAGAGACCCAGTACTTC. Its translation is CASSPRDTQETQYF.

The CDR3: CAISDSDVGQGGNTIYF. CDR3 nucleotides: TGTGCCATCAGTGATTCAGACGTGGGGCAGGGCGGAAACACCATATATTTT. The rearrangement links TRBV10-3 to TRBJ1-3; the D gene is possibly TRBD1 (5 bases). V was pared by 3 bases and J by 4 bases, with 19 bases between. There are 17 residues in the CDR3. Germline CDR1 and CDR2: ENHRY and SYGVKD.

V is TRBV2 and J is TRBJ1-6; 10 nucleotides match TRBD1. This CDR3 contains 15 residues. J gave up 8 bases and V 6 bases, and 7 bases lay outside the gene matches. The germline V gene has CDR1 SNHLY and CDR2 FYNNEI. The CDR3 is CASREVGQGYSPLHF. Written as DNA, the CDR3 is TGTGCCAGCAGGGAGGTGGGACAGGGGTATTCACCCCTCCACTTT.

This chain joins TRBV24-1 and TRBJ1-5; 8 nucleotides line up with TRBD1. Germline V gene lookup returns CDR1 KGHDR and CDR2 SFDVKD. CDR3 length: 16 residues. The trim removed 2 bases at V and 5 bases at J, leaving 7 bases unmatched. CDR3 nucleotides: TGTGCCACCAGTGATTCCCCAGGGGGCGCGGATCAGCCCCAGCATTTT. Protein: CATSDSPGGADQPQHF.

The chain carries TRBV19 and TRBJ2-1; D remains unclear. Trimming removed 5 bases at V and 7 bases at J, with 9 bases between. The CDR3 length is 12 residues. From germline, CDR1 is LNHDA and CDR2 SQIVND (reference sequence). CDR3: CASSLRLNEQFF. The DNA for the CDR3 is TGTGCCAGTAGTCTCCGACTGAATGAGCAGTTCTTC.

The rearrangement joins TRBV25-1 to TRBJ2-7; D is possibly TRBD2 (5 bases). In germline, CDR1 is MGHDK, CDR2 SYGVNS. This CDR3 region has 12 residues. Trimming took off 2 bases at V and 3 bases at J, with 5 bases between the two ends. CDR3 sequence (DNA): TGTGCCAGCAGTGAACGGGGCTACGAGCAGTACTTC. It is translated as CASSERGYEQYF.

V and J are TRBV7-8 and TRBJ2-1; 9 bases are a match to TRBD2. J was trimmed by 2 bases and V by 1 base; bases with no gene match: 0. The germline V gene has CDR1 SGHVS and CDR2 FQNEAQ. The CDR3 length is 15 residues. The CDR3 protein is CASSLGTSAYNEQFF. CDR3 nucleotides: TGTGCCAGCAGCTTAGGGACTAGCGCCTACAATGAGCAGTTCTTC.

The CDR3 sequence: CASSETPSYEQYF. The CDR3 DNA reads TGTGCCAGCAGTGAGACGCCTAGCTACGAGCAGTACTTC. This rearrangement joins TRBV6-2 or TRBV6-3 to TRBJ2-7; D is unresolved. Looked up from germline, CDR1 is MNHEY and CDR2 is SVGEGT. CDR3 length: 13 amino acids. Trimming pared 5 bases from V and 3 bases from J, leaving 11 bases between.

This chain links TRBV7-2 with TRBJ1-2, with a tentative D call TRBD1 (6 bases). V was clipped by 5 bases and J by 5 bases, with 24 bases between them. The CDR3 has 17 residues. Germline CDR1 SGHTA, CDR2 FQGNSA. The DNA of the CDR3 is TGTGCCAGCAGCAACCCGGGGGGGGCTCTCTCAGGATATGGCTACACCTTC. Translation gives CASSNPGGALSGYGYTF. Drawing the rest from reference TRBV7-2 and TRBJ1-2, the complete variable domain is GAGVSQSPSNKVTEKGKDVELRCDPISGHTALYWYRQSLGQGLEFLIYFQGNSAPDKSGLPSDRFSAERTGGSVSTLTIQRTQQEDSAVYLCASSNPGGALSGYGYTFGSGTRLTVV.

The chain recombines TRBV4-2 with TRBJ1-5, with a possible D match to TRBD1 (5 bases). CDR3 length: 15 amino acids. Germline CDR1 reads LGHNA; CDR2 reads YNFKEQ. V gave up 3 bases and J gave up 6 bases, with 15 bases separating them. The CDR3 loop is CASSQVREGSQPQHF. The CDR3 DNA sequence: TGTGCCAGCAGCCAGGTCAGGGAAGGAAGTCAGCCCCAGCATTTT.

The DNA of the CDR3 is TGTGCCAGCAGCTCTCCATCTAGCATCGAGCAGTACTTC. Residues: CASSSPSSIEQYF. The rearrangement uses TRBV7-9 and TRBJ2-7; perhaps TRBD2 as D (5 bases). The CDR3 runs to 13 residues. Trimming took off 4 bases at V and 6 bases at J, with 13 bases between the two ends. CDR1 is SEHNR, CDR2 FQNEAQ, per germline (reference sequence).

This chain connects TRBV10-3 to TRBJ1-1; 9 bases map to TRBD1. The CDR3 contains 12 residues. Looked up from germline, CDR1 is ENHRY and CDR2 is SYGVKD. The ends lost 7 bases at V and 7 bases at J; junction bases unmatched: 4. The CDR3 coding sequence is TGTGCCATCAAAGGGACAGGGATTGAAGCTTTCTTT. Translation gives CAIKGTGIEAFF.

The chain links TRBV9 to TRBJ2-5, with 8 positions matching TRBD2. The trim removed 2 bases at V and 4 bases at J, leaving 10 bases unmatched. The CDR3 extends over 16 amino acids. CDR1 and CDR2 (germline): SGDLS, YYNGEE. The CDR3 here is CASSVGVAGGRETQYF. The CDR3 nucleotides read TGTGCCAGCAGCGTGGGTGTGGCGGGGGGTAGAGAGACCCAGTACTTC.

This clone was seen only once. The V call is TRBV5-6, the J call TRBJ1-2; D not certain. V was trimmed by 0 bases and J by 4 bases, leaving 7 bases between them. The germline gives CDR1 SGHDT, CDR2 YYEEEE. This CDR3 comprises 13 residues. CDR3 region: CASSLGRGYGYTF. CDR3 coding DNA: TGTGCCAGCAGCTTGGGGCGCGGCTATGGCTACACCTTC.

This chain connects TRBV18 to TRBJ2-1; D uncertain. The ends were cut back, 2 bases at V and 7 bases at J, with 6 bases in the middle. From germline, CDR1 is KGHSH and CDR2 LQKENI. This CDR3 is 12 amino acids long. The CDR3, as DNA: TGTGCCAGCTCACCATTGAGGAATGAGCAGTTCTTC. Encoded protein: CASSPLRNEQFF. Drawing the rest from reference TRBV18 and TRBJ2-1, the complete variable domain is NAGVMQNPRHLVRRRGQEARLRCSPMKGHSHVYWYRQLPEEGLKFMVYLQKENIIDESGMPKERFSAEFPKEGPSILRIQQVVRGDSAAYFCASSPLRNEQFFGPGTRLTVL.

This chain links TRBV30 with TRBJ1-4; 7 bases map to TRBD1. The CDR3 has 16 residues. Per the germline V gene, CDR1 is GTSNPN and CDR2 is SVGIG (reference sequence). V trimming: 2 bases; J trimming: 8 bases; junction bases outside the gene matches: 14. CDR3 sequence: CAWSSPKGGFREKLFF. DNA of the CDR3: TGTGCCTGGAGTTCGCCCAAAGGGGGCTTTAGGGAAAAACTGTTTTTT. The full variable domain, rest sourced from reference TRBV30 and TRBJ1-4, is SQTIHQWPATLVQPVGSPLSLECTVEGTSNPNLYWYRQAAGRGLQLLFYSVGIGQISSEVPQNLSASRPQDRQFILSSKKLLLSDSGFYLCAWSSPKGGFREKLFFGSGTQLSVL.